This paragraph covers one T cell receptor (beta chain) sequence. Its matching antigen is unknown. TCRdb keeps only in-frame clones here, not all; method: immunoSEQ multiplex PCR. The sample comprises approximately 150,000 clones, 87% of which are singletons, and around 1% rests with the top ten. This sample is part of a study of T cell responses to AZD1222 COVID-19 vaccine. The CDR3 extends over 15 amino acids. V was cut by 6 bases and J by 7 bases, with 21 bases left in between. CDR1 is MNHEY, CDR2 SVGAGI, per germline. The study pooled second doses at about 4 or about 12 weeks. Points from the study as a whole: Among the donors, most were white British and more were female, and clonal diversity was possibly underestimated. None of the repertoires were sampled until the peak T cell response had passed. Baseline testing showed seropositivity in only a handful of AZD1222 recipients.

V is TRBV6-5 and J is TRBJ1-1; perhaps TRBD1 as D (6 bases). The sample was peripheral blood, taken 28 days after the second AZD1222 dose. This receptor was obtained from an adult who received the AZD1222 COVID-19 vaccine. CDR3 in DNA: TGTGCCAGCAGCCTGGCGTTAGGGGGATCTAATGAAGCTTTCTTT. Amino acid sequence: CASSLALGGSNEAFF.